These T cell receptor beta chains were read from a single sample in a study of shared clonotypes between healthy human individuals. The assay was immunoSEQ multiplex PCR, and TCRdb's table has in-frame clones only and misses some. Counted here are more than 2 million clones, roughly 94% occurring once; the ten biggest clones make up 0.13%. Sequences were obtained from naive CD4+ T cells sorted from blood. These receptors originate from a man aged 18 to 30 in good health. The CDR3 runs from the conserved cysteine through the conserved F or W.

v_gene: TRBV7-9
CDR3aa: CASSTQGMNTEAFF

v_gene: TRBV6-1
CDR3aa: CALTKQAANTEAFF

v_gene: TRBV5-4
CDR3aa: CASSLRSAGGPEETQYF

v_gene: TRBV7-9
CDR3aa: CASSFQSTDTQYF

v_gene: TRBV6-6
CDR3aa: CASSYEGGIYNEQFF

v_gene: TRBV28
CDR3aa: CASSQRAQGSWQPQHF

v_gene: TRBV6-6
CDR3aa: CASSPRGYYGYTF

v_gene: TRBV10-1
CDR3aa: CASRGTKNTGELFF

v_gene: TRBV28
CDR3aa: CASSLGGPGIGNTIYF

v_gene: TRBV6-6
CDR3aa: CASSQAGGPTDTQYF

v_gene: TRBV6-1
CDR3aa: CASSEAGTAIYEQYF

v_gene: TRBV4-3
CDR3aa: CASSQDSRAGEQYF

v_gene: TRBV9
CDR3aa: CASSERDSLTGELFF

v_gene: TRBV5-1
CDR3aa: CASSLRPTGTSGRWVNEQYF

v_gene: TRBV6-5
CDR3aa: CASSSLAGPGADTQYF

v_gene: TRBV5-1
CDR3aa: CASSFGTGSDTEAFF

v_gene: TRBV7-2
CDR3aa: CASSLQTSGFYEQYF

v_gene: TRBV6-6
CDR3aa: CASSAPGVRNTEAFF

v_gene: TRBV5-1
CDR3aa: CASSWGGQYNEQFF

v_gene: TRBV30
CDR3aa: CAWSLGLAGYNEQFF

v_gene: TRBV4-1
CDR3aa: CASSPEIGTSSYNEQFF

v_gene: TRBV4-1
CDR3aa: CASSSGNERYNSPLHF

v_gene: TRBV29-1
CDR3aa: CSVEVASGGVNTGELFF

v_gene: TRBV30
CDR3aa: CAWSQRGGGYTF

v_gene: TRBV25-1
CDR3aa: CASGDSGANVLTF

v_gene: TRBV5-1
CDR3aa: CASSTDGIQETQYF

v_gene: TRBV4-1
CDR3aa: CASSQDSGSDYYGYTF

v_gene: TRBV2
CDR3aa: CASTPARGVGQYF

v_gene: TRBV19
CDR3aa: CASSVSSLFAIQPQHF

v_gene: TRBV19
CDR3aa: CASSQTGGNQPQHF

v_gene: TRBV27
CDR3aa: CASSQDGGTSGNEQYF